These 31 T cell receptor beta chains came from one sample sequenced in a study of Graves' ophthalmopathy and Graves' hyperthyroidism. The sequenced template was RNA, covering the TCR beta CDR3 region. Amplification began with first-round RT-PCR using HTBI primers, then second-round multiplex PCR was performed. TCRdb analysed the multiplex PCR reads with MiXCR anew, one entry per CDR3 protein. The sample contains over a million distinct CDR3 sequences, approximately 35% of which appear only once. Sequenced input: peripheral blood or thyroid tissue (not recorded which). These receptors all stem from an adult man with Graves' hyperthyroidism.

This clonotype was observed a handful of times. The V and J genes are TRBV11-2 and TRBJ1-3, with D hard to call. Germline loops: CDR1 SGHAT, CDR2 FQNNGV. CDR3 size: 17 residues. Trimming removed 0 bases at V and 0 bases at J, with 12 bases between. Here the CDR3 DNA reads TGTGCCAGCAGCTTAGATCCGGGCAGGAGCTCTGGAAACACCATATATTTT. Translated, it gives CASSLDPGRSSGNTIYF.

The J gene is TRBJ2-7, the V gene TRBV12-3 or TRBV12-4; D is unclear. Trimming shortened V by 0 bases and J by 2 bases, and 5 bases separated the two germline ends. The CDR3 loop spans 13 amino acids. The chain's CDR3 is CASSLAWPYEQYF. The CDR3 coding sequence is TGTGCCAGCAGTTTAGCTTGGCCCTACGAGCAGTACTTC.

This clonotype has only a few counts. This rearrangement joins TRBV6-2 or TRBV6-3 to TRBJ1-5; D gene ambiguous. The CDR3 totals 15 residues. The V gene's germline CDR1 is MNHEY and CDR2 SVGEGT. V lost 2 bases, J lost 4 bases, and 12 bases lay in between. CDR3 amino acids: CASSYVGPINQPQHF. The CDR3 coding sequence is TGTGCCAGCAGTTACGTAGGACCGATAAATCAGCCCCAGCATTTT.

This clonotype was seen a handful of times. The rearrangement links TRBV6-1 to TRBJ1-1, with 10 nucleotides matching TRBD1. After removal of 6 bases from V and 3 bases from J, the junction contained 7 bases not matched to a gene. The germline V gene encodes CDR1 MNHNS and CDR2 SASEGT. The CDR3 spans 15 residues. CDR3 in DNA: TGTGCCAGCAGCCGGGACAGGGGCGGGGACACTGAAGCTTTCTTT. It encodes CASSRDRGGDTEAFF.

This clonotype was detected only a few times. The chain joins TRBV10-3 to TRBJ1-3; 7 bases agree with TRBD1. Trimming took 10 bases from V and 0 from J; bases not matched to a gene: 24. The germline V gene has CDR1 ENHRY and CDR2 SYGVKD. This CDR3 region has 20 residues. This CDR3 is CASSPPTTTGVWSSGNTIYF. The DNA of the CDR3 is TGTGCCAGCTCTCCCCCTACCACCACAGGGGTATGGTCCTCTGGAAACACCATATATTTT.

With respect to this clonotype: Sequence at one end of the junction differs from germline and may be a read error. J is TRBJ2-2 and V is TRBV7-8; D is perhaps TRBD2 (6 bases). The CDR3 contains 15 residues. Germline assignment: CDR1 SGHVS and CDR2 FQNEAQ. This CDR3 is CASSEGLTNTGELFF. The DNA for the CDR3 is TGTGCCAGCAGCGAGGGACTCACGAACACTGGGGAGCTGTTTTTT.

To note about this clonotype: Germline is not matched at one junction end, which may reflect a read error. This rearrangement joins TRBV19 to TRBJ1-1; 8 bases map to TRBD1. Germline lookup yields CDR1 LNHDA and CDR2 SQIVND (reference sequence). This CDR3 comprises 15 residues. The CDR3: CASSIGQGANTAAFF. The DNA for the CDR3 is TGTGCCAGTAGTATCGGGCAGGGGGCTAACACTGCAGCTTTCTTT.

The chain joins TRBV20-1 to TRBJ1-5; tentative D call: TRBD1 (6 bases). Germline V lookup: CDR1 DFQATT, CDR2 SNEGSKA (reference sequence). This CDR3 has 14 amino acids. With 4 bases removed from V and 6 bases from J, the gap between germline ends came to 16 bases. The CDR3 DNA reads as TGCAGTGCTACCGGGGCAGGGGTCAGTCAGCCCCAGCATTTT. This encodes CSATGAGVSQPQHF.

The chain joins TRBV10-3 to TRBJ2-2; 7 nucleotides line up with TRBD1. Germline V gene data show CDR1 as ENHRY and CDR2 as SYGVKD. CDR3 length: 16 amino acids. With V trimmed by 3 bases and J by 5 bases, 9 bases remained unmatched. The CDR3 nucleotides are TGTGCCATCAGTGACCATGACAGGGACGGGACCGGGGAGCTGTTTTTT. Protein sequence: CAISDHDRDGTGELFF.

This clonotype has a count of ten or more. This chain uses TRBV7-2 with TRBJ1-5; 9 bases fit TRBD1. Trimming removed 1 base from V and 3 bases from J; junction bases left unmatched: 4. The CDR3 covers 16 residues. The germline V gene has CDR1 SGHTA and CDR2 FQGNSA. For the CDR3, the DNA is TGTGCCAGCAGCTTAGTCTGGGACAGGGACAATCAGCCCCAGCATTTT. Translation: CASSLVWDRDNQPQHF.

This clonotype was seen a handful of times. The chain links TRBV12-3 or TRBV12-4 to TRBJ2-3, with D possibly being TRBD2 (5 bases). The CDR3 sequence is 15 residues long. The V and J ends lost 5 bases and 6 bases respectively, with 18 bases between them. Written as DNA, the CDR3 is TGTGCCAGCAGTCGACACCCCGATTGGAGGGATACGCAGTATTTT. Encoded protein: CASSRHPDWRDTQYF.

This clonotype was seen many times. In nucleotides, the CDR3 is TGTGCCAGCAGCGTCACGACAGGGTTCCAAGAGACCCAGTACTTC. This encodes CASSVTTGFQETQYF. V is TRBV7-2 and J is TRBJ2-5, with 7 bases identical to TRBD1. V trimming: 5 bases; J trimming: 1 base; junction bases outside the gene matches: 7. CDR3 length: 15 amino acids. CDR1 and CDR2 from the germline V gene are SGHTA and FQGNSA.

Many counts were recorded for this clonotype. J is TRBJ1-2 and V is TRBV7-2; no definite D call. The length of the CDR3 is 14 residues. The V and J ends lost 1 base and 3 bases respectively, with 9 bases between them. Germline values: CDR1 SGHTA, CDR2 FQGNSA. This chain's CDR3 is CASSLDPEDYGYTF. DNA for the CDR3: TGTGCCAGCAGCTTAGACCCGGAGGACTATGGCTACACCTTC.

The rearrangement uses TRBV27 and TRBJ2-5, with 11 bases aligning to TRBD2. From germline, CDR1 is MNHEY and CDR2 SMNVEV (reference sequence). The CDR3 consists of 16 residues. V shed 5 bases, J shed 2 bases, and the junction held 7 bases outside the gene matches. CDR3: CASSAELAGEQETQYF. The DNA of the CDR3 is TGTGCCAGCAGTGCTGAACTAGCGGGAGAACAAGAGACCCAGTACTTC.

This chain uses TRBV2 with TRBJ2-7; 9 bases are shared with TRBD2. Germline CDR1 and CDR2: SNHLY and FYNNEI. The length of the CDR3 is 14 residues. V was pared by 11 bases and J by 6 bases, with 14 bases of the junction left unmatched. CDR3 coding DNA: TGTGCCTGGAGTGTGGCGGGGGGGCTTTCCGAGCAGTACTTC. The encoded protein is CAWSVAGGLSEQYF.

The chain couples TRBV7-2 to TRBJ2-5, with a tentative D call TRBD2 (5 bases). Germline-derived CDR1 and CDR2 are SGHTA and FQGNSA. The V end was cut by 3 bases, the J end by 5 bases, with 10 bases between. The CDR3 is 13 amino acids. In DNA form, the CDR3 reads TGTGCCAGCAGCTTCCCCTGGGAGGAGACCCAGTACTTC. The encoded protein is CASSFPWEETQYF.

The V gene is TRBV9, the J gene TRBJ2-7, with 13 bases aligning to TRBD2. Trimming took 4 bases from V and 5 from J; bases not matched to a gene: 6. Germline CDR1 is SGDLS and CDR2 is YYNGEE. CDR3 length: 15 amino acids. The DNA for the CDR3 is TGTGCCAGCAGCTCGACTAGCGGGAGGCTCGACGAGCAGTACTTC. Residues: CASSSTSGRLDEQYF.

This clonotype was seen once. The chain is built from TRBV11-2 and TRBJ2-2, with 14 bases lining up with TRBD2. This CDR3 has 21 residues. V shed 1 base, J shed 2 bases, and the junction held 12 bases outside the gene matches. Germline V lookup: CDR1 SGHAT, CDR2 FQNNGV. The chain's CDR3 is CASSLGPGLAGGAFNTGELFF. The CDR3 DNA sequence: TGTGCCAGCAGCTTAGGTCCAGGACTAGCGGGAGGCGCCTTTAACACCGGGGAGCTGTTTTTT.

V and J are TRBV4-3 and TRBJ2-2; weak D call: TRBD1 (5 bases). The CDR3 runs to 14 residues. Germline V lookup: CDR1 LGHNA, CDR2 YSLEER. V lost 0 bases, J lost 8 bases, and 10 bases lay in between. CDR3 bases: TGCGCCAGCAGCCAAGAGACAGCCCTAGGGGAGCTGTTTTTT. This gives the protein CASSQETALGELFF.

Notes on this clonotype: A much bigger clone sits one base away, suggesting this may be a read error. The chain is built from TRBV25-1 and TRBJ1-6; D unresolved. The CDR3 loop spans 16 amino acids. From germline, CDR1 is MGHDK and CDR2 SYGVNS. Trimming took 7 bases from V and 4 from J, leaving 17 bases between them. Written as DNA, the CDR3 is TGTGCCAGCACTATGGCGGCTACTCAATATAATTCACCCCTCCACTTT. This translates into CASTMAATQYNSPLHF.

Only a few counts were recorded for this clonotype. V usage is TRBV7-3 and J usage is TRBJ1-1; a weak D match, TRBD1 (5 bases). The CDR3 extends over 13 amino acids. Germline loops: CDR1 SGHTA, CDR2 FQGTGA. The V and J ends lost 1 base and 5 bases respectively, with 8 bases between them. The CDR3 DNA reads as TGTGCCAGCAGCTTAAGGAGACAGACTGAAGCTTTCTTT. Translation: CASSLRRQTEAFF. The variable domain in full, with the rest retrieved from reference TRBV7-3 and TRBJ1-1, is GAGVSQTPSNKVTEKGKYVELRCDPISGHTALYWYRQSLGQGPEFLIYFQGTGAADDSGLPNDRFFAVRPEGSVSTLKIQRTERGDSAVYLCASSLRRQTEAFFGQGTRLTVV.

Note on this clonotype: At one boundary the junction diverges from the germline segment, which might be a read error. This chain connects TRBV29-1 to TRBJ1-1, with D unresolved. This CDR3 spans 14 amino acids. In germline, CDR1 is SQVTM, CDR2 ANQGSEA. The CDR3 spells CIVGLMTVNTESFF. The CDR3, as DNA: TGCATCGTTGGCCTTATGACGGTGAACACTGAATCTTTCTTT.

V gene TRBV29-1 combines with J gene TRBJ2-5; D assignment may be TRBD1 or TRBD2 (5 bases each). This CDR3 comprises 14 residues. Germline loops: CDR1 SQVTM, CDR2 ANQGSEA. CDR3: CSARAAQGKETQYF. The CDR3 DNA is TGCAGTGCTAGAGCGGCCCAGGGTAAAGAGACCCAGTACTTC.

The V and J genes are TRBV2 and TRBJ1-1, with 9 bases lining up with TRBD1. Trimming removed 1 base from V and 2 bases from J; junction bases left unmatched: 8. Germline loops: CDR1 SNHLY, CDR2 FYNNEI. This CDR3 is 17 amino acids long. The DNA for the CDR3 is TGTGCCAGCAGTGAAGGAGGCGGACAGGGGATAAACACTGAAGCTTTCTTT. Residues: CASSEGGGQGINTEAFF. Full variable domain (missing parts from reference TRBV2 and TRBJ1-1): EPEVTQTPSHQVTQMGQEVILRCVPISNHLYFYWYRQILGQKVEFLVSFYNNEISEKSEIFDDQFSVERPDGSNFTLKIRSTKLEDSAMYFCASSEGGGQGINTEAFFGQGTRLTVV.

In regard to this clonotype: Given a much more abundant clone one base away, this may be a read error. The chain employs TRBV25-1 and TRBJ2-7; D possibly corresponds to TRBD2 (6 bases). The CDR3 has 16 amino acids. CDR1 is MGHDK, CDR2 SYGVNS, per germline. The V and J ends lost 5 bases and 5 bases respectively, with 22 bases between them. CDR3 nucleotide sequence: TGTGCCAGCAGTTTACCGGGACTGGCGAGGTTCCACGAGCAGTACTTC. It yields the protein CASSLPGLARFHEQYF.

This clonotype was detected many times. This chain joins TRBV10-3 and TRBJ2-7; no firm D call. Per the germline V gene, CDR1 is ENHRY and CDR2 is SYGVKD. The CDR3 consists of 12 residues. V was trimmed by 4 bases and J by 4 bases, leaving 8 bases between them. CDR3: CAISVDGYEQYF. CDR3 sequence (DNA): TGTGCCATCAGTGTGGACGGTTACGAGCAGTACTTC.

At least ten counts were recorded for this clonotype. CDR3 region: CAIKYSLGTKTEAFF. CDR3 in DNA: TGTGCCATCAAGTACAGTCTCGGGACGAAGACTGAAGCTTTCTTT. The rearrangement joins TRBV10-3 to TRBJ1-1, with D maybe TRBD1 (5 bases). V was pared by 7 bases and J by 5 bases, with 20 bases between. The CDR3 length is 15 residues. Germline V gene sequence: CDR1 ENHRY, CDR2 SYGVKD.

In the case of this clonotype: A read error may produce the germline difference seen at one junction end. The chain combines TRBV11-2 with TRBJ2-5; TRBD2 matches 9 bases. This CDR3 is 14 amino acids long. CDR1 is SGHAT and CDR2 is FQNNGV in the germline V gene. The CDR3 nucleotides read TGCGCCAGCAGCCGAACTAGCGGGCAAGGGACCCAGTACTTC. This translates into CASSRTSGQGTQYF.

V and J are TRBV19 and TRBJ2-7; D perhaps matches TRBD1 (7 bases). CDR1 is LNHDA, CDR2 SQIVND, per germline (reference sequence). The CDR3 consists of 15 residues. Trimming removed 3 bases at V and 3 bases at J, with 15 bases between. CDR3 DNA: TGTGCCAGTAGTATGGGGCAGGGGGGACACTACGAGCAGTACTTC. It encodes CASSMGQGGHYEQYF.

V usage is TRBV24-1 and J usage is TRBJ2-7; perhaps D is TRBD1 or TRBD2 (5 bases each). V dropped 4 bases and J dropped 2 bases, with 14 bases sitting between them. The CDR3 consists of 15 residues. Germline CDR1 KGHDR, CDR2 SFDVKD. DNA for the CDR3: TGTGCCACCAGTGAAAGGGACGGTTCTACCTACGAGCAGTACTTC. It encodes CATSERDGSTYEQYF.

This chain connects TRBV7-2 to TRBJ2-5; possibly TRBD1 for D (5 bases). The CDR3 extends over 16 amino acids. The V and J ends lost 5 bases and 0 bases respectively, with 16 bases between them. Germline V gene data show CDR1 as SGHTA and CDR2 as FQGNSA. The CDR3 sequence: CASSQLGQVYQETQYF. The DNA of the CDR3 is TGTGCCAGCAGCCAGCTCGGACAAGTGTACCAAGAGACCCAGTACTTC.